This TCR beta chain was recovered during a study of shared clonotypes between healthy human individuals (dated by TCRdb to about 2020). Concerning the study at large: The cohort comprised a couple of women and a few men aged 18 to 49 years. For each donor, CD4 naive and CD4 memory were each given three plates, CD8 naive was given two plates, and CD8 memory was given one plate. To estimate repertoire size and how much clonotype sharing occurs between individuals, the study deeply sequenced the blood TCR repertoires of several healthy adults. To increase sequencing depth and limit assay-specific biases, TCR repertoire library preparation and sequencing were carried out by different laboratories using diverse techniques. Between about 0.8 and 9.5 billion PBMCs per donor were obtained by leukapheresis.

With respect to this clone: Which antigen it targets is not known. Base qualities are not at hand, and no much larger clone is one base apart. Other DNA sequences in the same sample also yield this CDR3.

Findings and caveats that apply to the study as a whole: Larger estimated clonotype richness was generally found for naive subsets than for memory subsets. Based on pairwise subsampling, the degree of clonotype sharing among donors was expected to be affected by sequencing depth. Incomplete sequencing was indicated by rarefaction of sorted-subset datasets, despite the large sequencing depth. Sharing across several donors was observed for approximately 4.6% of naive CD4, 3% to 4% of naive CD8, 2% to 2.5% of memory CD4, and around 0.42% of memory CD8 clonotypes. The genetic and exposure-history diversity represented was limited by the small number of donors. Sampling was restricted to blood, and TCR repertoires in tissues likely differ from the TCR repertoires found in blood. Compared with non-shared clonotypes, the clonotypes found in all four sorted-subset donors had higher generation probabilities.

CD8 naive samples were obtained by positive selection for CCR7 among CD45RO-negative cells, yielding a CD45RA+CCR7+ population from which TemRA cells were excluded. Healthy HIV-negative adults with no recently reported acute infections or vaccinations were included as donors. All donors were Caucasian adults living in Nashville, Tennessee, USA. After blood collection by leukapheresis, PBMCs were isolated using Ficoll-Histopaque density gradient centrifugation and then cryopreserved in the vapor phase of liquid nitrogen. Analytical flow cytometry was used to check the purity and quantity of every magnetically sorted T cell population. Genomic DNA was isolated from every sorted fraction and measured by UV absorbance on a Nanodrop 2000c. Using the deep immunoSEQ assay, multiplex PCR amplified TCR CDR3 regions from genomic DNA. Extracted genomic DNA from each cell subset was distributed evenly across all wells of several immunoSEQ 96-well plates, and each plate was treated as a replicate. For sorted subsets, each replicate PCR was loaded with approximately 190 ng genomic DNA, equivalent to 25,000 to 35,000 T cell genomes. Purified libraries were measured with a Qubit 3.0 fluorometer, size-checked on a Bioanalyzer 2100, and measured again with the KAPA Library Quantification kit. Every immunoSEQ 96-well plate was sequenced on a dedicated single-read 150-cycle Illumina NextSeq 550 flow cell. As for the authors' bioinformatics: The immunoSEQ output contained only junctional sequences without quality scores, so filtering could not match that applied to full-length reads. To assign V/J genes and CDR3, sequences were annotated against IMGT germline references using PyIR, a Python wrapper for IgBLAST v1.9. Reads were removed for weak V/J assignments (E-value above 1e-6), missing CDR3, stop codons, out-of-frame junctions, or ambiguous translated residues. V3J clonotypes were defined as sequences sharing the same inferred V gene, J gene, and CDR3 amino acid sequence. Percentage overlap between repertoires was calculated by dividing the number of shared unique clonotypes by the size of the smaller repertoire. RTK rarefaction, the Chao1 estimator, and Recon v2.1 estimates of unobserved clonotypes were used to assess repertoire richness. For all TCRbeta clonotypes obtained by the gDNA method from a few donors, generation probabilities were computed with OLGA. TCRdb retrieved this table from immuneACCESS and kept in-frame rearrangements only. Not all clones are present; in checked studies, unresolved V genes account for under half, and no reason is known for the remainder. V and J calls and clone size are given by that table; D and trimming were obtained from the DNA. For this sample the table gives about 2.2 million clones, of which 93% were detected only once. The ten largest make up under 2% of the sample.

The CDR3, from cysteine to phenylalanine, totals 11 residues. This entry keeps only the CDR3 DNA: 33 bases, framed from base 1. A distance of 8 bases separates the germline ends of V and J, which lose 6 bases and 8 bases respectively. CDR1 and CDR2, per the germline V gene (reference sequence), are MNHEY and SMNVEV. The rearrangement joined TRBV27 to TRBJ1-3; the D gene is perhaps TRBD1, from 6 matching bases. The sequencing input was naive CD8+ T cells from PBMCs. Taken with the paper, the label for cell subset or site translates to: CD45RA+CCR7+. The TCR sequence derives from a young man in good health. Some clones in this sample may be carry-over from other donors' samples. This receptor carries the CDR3 CASSSGDTIYF. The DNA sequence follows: TGTGCCAGCAGCTCAGGGGACACCATATATTTT.